The T cell receptor (beta chain) described here comes from a study of blood T cell repertoires in COVID-19. In germline, CDR1 is MNHEY, CDR2 SVGAGI. V gave up 2 bases and J gave up 3 bases, with 11 bases separating them. This CDR3 is built from 15 residues. TCRdb's copy holds only in-frame clones and misses some; the assay was immunoSEQ multiplex PCR. The data show around 130,000 clones, with around 83% seen just once and around a tenth held by the top ten. This clonotype was obtained from a man aged 35 to 55 with active or convalescent COVID-19. The J gene is TRBJ1-3, the V gene TRBV6-5, with a tentative D call TRBD1 (5 bases). Sequenced: peripheral blood. As DNA, the CDR3 is TGTGCCAGCAGTTACGTGGCAGGGAATGGAAACACCATATATTTT. Residues: CASSYVAGNGNTIYF.